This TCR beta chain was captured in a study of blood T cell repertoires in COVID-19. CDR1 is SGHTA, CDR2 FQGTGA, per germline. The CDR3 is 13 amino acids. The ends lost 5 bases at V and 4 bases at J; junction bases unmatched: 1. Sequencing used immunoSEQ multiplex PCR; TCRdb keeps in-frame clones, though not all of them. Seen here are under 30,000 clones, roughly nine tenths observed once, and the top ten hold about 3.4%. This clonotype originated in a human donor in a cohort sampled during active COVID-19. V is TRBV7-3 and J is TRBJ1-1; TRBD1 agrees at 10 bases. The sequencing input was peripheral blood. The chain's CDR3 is CASSRTGGTEAFF. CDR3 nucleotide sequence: TGTGCCAGCAGCAGGACAGGGGGCACTGAAGCTTTCTTT.